This section outlines one TCR beta chain sequence together with its context. Its antigen is unknown. The J segment lost 0 bases and the V segment lost 4 bases, leaving 8 bases of the junction unmatched. The CDR3 runs to 16 residues. Germline V gene lookup returns CDR1 SGHDT and CDR2 YYEEEE. Profiling relied on immunoSEQ multiplex PCR, and the TCRdb table lists in-frame clones only, not all of them. Of tens of thousands of clones listed, more than 75% are singletons. This specimen comes from a study of T cell responses to AZD1222 COVID-19 vaccine. At the level of the study: Researchers grouped second doses given at about 4 or about 12 weeks into one pool.

Study outcomes and limitations: As reported, nearly half of all spike-specific TCRs target variant regions that are unmutated. White British ancestry dominated among donors, who included more females, and clonal diversity was possibly underestimated.

The sequence was obtained from an adult in good health. This sequence joins TRBV5-6 and TRBJ2-7, with 9 bases fitting TRBD1. Sequenced here: peripheral blood, sampled on day 0 of AZD1222 vaccination. CDR3 coding DNA: TGTGCCAGCAGCGGGGGGGACAGGGTACCCTCCTACGAGCAGTACTTC. Translated: CASSGGDRVPSYEQYF.